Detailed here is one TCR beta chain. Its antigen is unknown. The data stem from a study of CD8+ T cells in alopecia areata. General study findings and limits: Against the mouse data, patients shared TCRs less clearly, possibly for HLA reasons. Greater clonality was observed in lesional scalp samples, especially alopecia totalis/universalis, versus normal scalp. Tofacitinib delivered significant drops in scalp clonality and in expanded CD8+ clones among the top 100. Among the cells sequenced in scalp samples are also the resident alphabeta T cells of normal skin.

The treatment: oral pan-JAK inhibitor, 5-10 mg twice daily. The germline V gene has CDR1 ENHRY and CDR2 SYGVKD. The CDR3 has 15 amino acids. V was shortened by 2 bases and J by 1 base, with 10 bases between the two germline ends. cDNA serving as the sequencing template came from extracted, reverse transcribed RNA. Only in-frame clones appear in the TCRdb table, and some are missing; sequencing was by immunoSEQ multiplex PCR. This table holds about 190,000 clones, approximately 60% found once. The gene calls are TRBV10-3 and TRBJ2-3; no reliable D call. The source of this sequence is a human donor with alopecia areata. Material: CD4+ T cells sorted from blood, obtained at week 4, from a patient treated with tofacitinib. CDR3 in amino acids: CAISEQAPGTDTQYF. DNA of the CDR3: TGTGCCATCAGTGAGCAGGCTCCCGGCACAGATACGCAGTATTTT.